A single sample gave rise to the 9 T cell receptor beta chains below, sequenced in a study of shared clonotypes between healthy human individuals (dated by TCRdb to 2018 to 2021). The receptor library was made with the immunoSEQ multiplex PCR assay. The table was pulled from immuneACCESS by TCRdb, which kept in-frame rearrangements only. Such tables lose some clones; where checked, under half of the loss comes from unresolved V genes, and the rest has no known cause. Recorded for this sample are about 510,000 clones; over 75% of them occurred a single time. Roughly an eighth of the sample is taken by the ten largest. The sequencing input was PBMCs. These receptors were obtained from a woman between 40 and 50 years old in good health. Some clones in this sample may be carry-over from other donors' samples.

The rearrangement joins TRBV4-1 to TRBJ2-7, with 11 bases aligning to TRBD2. Germline CDR1 MGHRA, CDR2 YSYEKL. This CDR3 has 17 residues. J lost 2 bases, V lost 3 bases, and 9 bases had no gene match. The CDR3 region is CASSHETGTSGTYEQYF. As DNA, the CDR3 is TGCGCCAGCAGCCATGAAACCGGGACTAGCGGTACCTACGAGCAGTACTTC.

The chain links TRBV2 to TRBJ1-1, with D possibly matching TRBD1 (6 bases). This CDR3 is 14 amino acids long. The germline V gene encodes CDR1 SNHLY and CDR2 FYNNEI. The V end lost 7 bases, the J end lost 3 bases, and 15 bases lay between the germline ends. DNA of the CDR3: TGTGCCAGCACGAAGGACAGCGGATACACTGAAGCTTTCTTT. Translating it yields CASTKDSGYTEAFF.

The chain is built from TRBV18 and TRBJ2-7, with D possibly TRBD1 on 6 matching bases. The CDR3 consists of 13 residues. Germline CDR1 KGHSH, CDR2 LQKENI. Trimming removed 5 bases at V and 2 bases at J, with 10 bases between. CDR3 loop: CASSSGTTYEQYF. In nucleotides, the CDR3 is TGTGCCAGCTCATCCGGGACAACCTACGAGCAGTACTTC.

This chain uses TRBV28 with TRBJ2-7; 11 bases map to TRBD1. Germline V lookup: CDR1 MDHEN, CDR2 SYDVKM. The CDR3 extends over 14 amino acids. V shed 7 bases and J 6 bases; nucleotides not matched to a gene: 8. CDR3 protein: CASTTRTGGLEQYF. DNA of the CDR3: TGTGCCAGCACCACGAGGACAGGGGGCCTCGAGCAGTACTTC. The entire variable domain, with the rest obtained from reference TRBV28 and TRBJ2-7, is as follows: DVKVTQSSRYLVKRTGEKVFLECVQDMDHENMFWYRQDPGLGLRLIYFSYDVKMKEKGDIPEGYSVSREKKERFSLILESASTNQTSMYLCASTTRTGGLEQYFGPGTRLTVT.

J is TRBJ2-7 and V is TRBV18, with D possibly being TRBD1 (6 bases). This CDR3 is built from 14 residues. From germline, CDR1 is KGHSH and CDR2 LQKENI. The ends were cut back, 1 base at V and 3 bases at J, with 10 bases in the middle. The CDR3 region is CASSPQGHIYEQYF. In DNA, the CDR3 is TGTGCCAGCTCACCACAGGGACATATCTACGAGCAGTACTTC.

In regard to this clone: Other DNA sequences of this sample code for an identical CDR3. V gene TRBV5-1 combines with J gene TRBJ2-3, with D uncertain. Between the trimmed V and J ends, which lost 0 bases and 2 bases, there was a span of 7 bases. CDR1 is SGHRS and CDR2 is YFSETQ in the germline V gene. This CDR3 comprises 14 residues. CDR3 bases: TGCGCCAGCAGCTTGGCTGGGAACACAGATACGCAGTATTTT. It is translated as CASSLAGNTDTQYF.

A word on this clone: The sample contains more than one DNA sequence encoding this CDR3. The V call is TRBV7-9, the J call TRBJ2-1; D not resolved. V lost 5 bases, J lost 7 bases, and 6 bases lay in between. The CDR3 totals 11 residues. CDR1 is SEHNR, CDR2 FQNEAQ, per germline (reference sequence). DNA of the CDR3: TGTGCCAGCAGCCTAGGGAATGAGCAGTTCTTC. Translation gives CASSLGNEQFF.

The rearrangement links TRBV27 to TRBJ2-2; D possibly corresponds to TRBD2 (6 bases). Trimming took off 2 bases at V and 2 bases at J, with 18 bases between the two ends. Germline lookup yields CDR1 MNHEY and CDR2 SMNVEV (reference sequence). This CDR3 is 18 amino acids long. CDR3 nucleotides: TGTGCCAGCAGTTTAGAGGTGGGGCTAGCGATTAACACCGGGGAGCTGTTTTTT. Translation gives CASSLEVGLAINTGELFF.

The rearrangement links TRBV7-7 to TRBJ2-1; D is unresolved. The CDR3 is 16 amino acids. The V end lost 5 bases, the J end lost 0 bases, and 14 bases lay between the germline ends. CDR1 SSHAT and CDR2 FNYEAQ come from the germline V gene (reference sequence). The CDR3 here is CASSRTGLSSYNEQFF. In DNA, the CDR3 is TGTGCCAGCAGCCGTACTGGGTTGAGCTCCTACAATGAGCAGTTCTTC.